This entry lists 5 T cell receptor beta chains sequenced from one sample in a study of T cell changes during pregnancy in multiple sclerosis. Sequencing was performed with immunoSEQ multiplex PCR; in TCRdb, only in-frame clones are kept and a portion is missing. The sample lists 40,000 to 55,000 clones; around 90% were seen once. Sequenced here: peripheral blood, sampled in the first trimester of pregnancy. These receptors were taken from a female donor in good health, enrolled as a control in a pregnancy study.

The chain recombines TRBV18 with TRBJ2-5; 10 bases agree with TRBD2. The ends lost 3 bases at V and 2 bases at J; junction bases unmatched: 3. This CDR3 has 15 amino acids. Germline values: CDR1 KGHSH, CDR2 LQKENI. The DNA for the CDR3 is TGTGCCAGCTCACCGTCTAGCGGGGGACAAGAGACCCAGTACTTC. Encoded protein: CASSPSSGGQETQYF.

CDR3 nucleotides: TGTGCCTGGAGCGCCACTTCAAACCGAGATAATGAAGCTTTCTTT. Its translation: CAWSATSNRDNEAFF. This chain joins TRBV30 and TRBJ1-1; D gene uncertain. The germline gives CDR1 GTSNPN, CDR2 SVGIG (reference sequence). The CDR3 is made up of 15 amino acids. V gave up 3 bases and J gave up 7 bases, with 21 bases separating them.

This clone showed up just a few times. This chain joins TRBV2 and TRBJ1-1; D remains unclear. CDR3 length: 12 residues. CDR1 and CDR2 from the germline V gene are SNHLY and FYNNEI. V dropped 7 bases and J dropped 7 bases, with 13 bases sitting between them. CDR3 sequence reads: CASTHREIEAFF. The CDR3 region has the DNA TGTGCCAGCACCCACAGAGAGATTGAAGCTTTCTTT.

The chain uses TRBV7-9 and TRBJ2-7; TRBD2 is a possible D gene (5 bases). The CDR3 runs 15 residues. V lost 5 bases and J lost 4, with 18 bases in between. Germline CDR1 and CDR2: SEHNR and FQNEAQ (reference sequence). The CDR3 DNA reads TGTGCCAGCAGCCCCCGGGGTCCCTCCCCGTACGAGCAGTACTTC. Translating it yields CASSPRGPSPYEQYF.

The chain carries TRBV19 and TRBJ1-6, with D possibly being TRBD1 (6 bases). The CDR3 runs to 15 residues. CDR1 and CDR2 from the germline V gene are LNHDA and SQIVND (reference sequence). Trimming cost V 6 bases and J 0 bases, with 9 bases left between them. The CDR3 DNA is TGTGCCAGTAGGCAGGGGAGCTCCTATAATTCACCCCTCCACTTT. It is translated as CASRQGSSYNSPLHF.